These 4 T cell receptor beta chains were sequenced from one sample in a study of shared clonotypes between healthy human individuals. Using immunoSEQ multiplex PCR, the repertoire was profiled, and TCRdb retains in-frame clones only, with some absent. Of 1,500,000 or so clones in the sample, 96% were seen once. The sequencing sample was made of naive CD4+ T cells sorted from blood. Subset denoted: CD45RA+ positively selected. These receptors originate from a man between 25 and 39 years old in good health.

V is TRBV15 and J is TRBJ2-2; unclear D gene. Germline assignment: CDR1 LNHNV and CDR2 YYDKDF (reference sequence). Trimming stripped 0 bases from V and 6 bases from J, with 5 bases between. The CDR3 totals 13 residues. The CDR3 DNA follows: TGTGCCACCAGCAGAGAGCACCCCGGGGAGCTGTTTTTT. As protein: CATSREHPGELFF.

V and J are TRBV27 and TRBJ2-7; 10 bases line up with TRBD2. Germline CDR1 MNHEY, CDR2 SMNVEV (reference sequence). Germline trimming cut 10 bases from V and 1 base from J; bases unmatched to any gene: 10. The CDR3 runs to 15 residues. The CDR3 region is CANLPRTSGSYEQYF. DNA of the CDR3: TGTGCCAACCTACCCCGGACTAGCGGTTCCTACGAGCAGTACTTC.

The CDR3, as DNA: TGTGCCAGCAGCTTAGGGAACAGGGAAAGGGTCGAAAAACTGTTTTTT. The encoded protein is CASSLGNRERVEKLFF. The chain recombines TRBV7-8 with TRBJ1-4; TRBD1 is a possible D gene (6 bases). The CDR3 is 16 amino acids. V was trimmed by 1 base and J by 8 bases, leaving 17 bases between them. The germline V gene encodes CDR1 SGHVS and CDR2 FQNEAQ.

The chain combines TRBV5-1 with TRBJ2-1; the match to TRBD1 covers 10 bases. The CDR3 length is 14 residues. V shed 5 bases and J 9 bases; nucleotides not matched to a gene: 8. Germline CDR1 and CDR2: SGHRS and YFSETQ. The CDR3 DNA reads as TGCGCCAGCAGAGATGGGACAGGGGACGGTGAGCAGTTCTTC. Its translation: CASRDGTGDGEQFF.